This entry lists 29 T cell receptor beta chains sequenced from one sample in a study of a mutant IDH1 vaccine in newly diagnosed glioma. The repertoire was sequenced with immunoSEQ multiplex PCR; TCRdb's copy has only in-frame clones and lacks some. The sample comprises approximately 60,000 clones, 70% to 90% of which are singletons, and approximately 4.2% rests with the top ten. Time point noted: week 5, during vaccination. Each dose of the vaccine consisted of 300 ug of mutant IDH1 20-mer peptide, with topical imiquimod. What these receptors recognize is not known. The input for sequencing was PBMCs, taken from a glioma patient whose treatment included an IDH1 peptide vaccine. These receptors were taken from a woman aged 40 to 50 with glioma.

CDR3 amino acids: CATSTRQGSSEKLFF. CDR3 in DNA: TGTGCCACCAGCACTAGACAGGGGAGTTCTGAAAAACTGTTTTTT. The chain joins TRBV15 to TRBJ1-4, with 8 positions matching TRBD1. The CDR3 loop spans 15 amino acids. Germline lookup yields CDR1 LNHNV and CDR2 YYDKDF (reference sequence). V shed 4 bases and J 7 bases; nucleotides not matched to a gene: 8.

To note about this clone: Germline is not matched at one junction end, which may reflect a read error. The chain couples TRBV7-9 to TRBJ2-2; D might be TRBD2 (5 bases). The CDR3 is 14 amino acids. Germline loops: CDR1 SEHNR, CDR2 FQNEAQ (reference sequence). CDR3 sequence: CASNPAGNAGELFF. CDR3 nucleotide sequence: TGTGCCAGCAACCCCGCCGGGAACGCCGGGGAGCTGTTTTTT.

The chain uses TRBV5-1 and TRBJ2-5; D remains ambiguous. CDR1 is SGHRS, CDR2 YFSETQ, per germline. The CDR3 spans 13 residues. The germline V and J ends were trimmed by 2 bases and 1 base, with 6 bases remaining between them. The CDR3 nucleotides read TGCGCCAGCAGCTTCGGAGTCCAAGAGACCCAGTACTTC. Protein sequence: CASSFGVQETQYF.

This chain links TRBV4-1 with TRBJ2-7, with D tentatively TRBD1 or TRBD2 (5 bases each). Germline CDR1 and CDR2: MGHRA and YSYEKL. The ends were cut back, 3 bases at V and 2 bases at J, with 11 bases in the middle. This CDR3 region has 14 residues. The CDR3: CASSHGAFTYEQYF. The CDR3 bases are TGCGCCAGCAGCCACGGGGCGTTTACCTACGAGCAGTACTTC.

The rearrangement links TRBV10-1 to TRBJ2-6; D perhaps matches TRBD1 (6 bases). V was cut by 7 bases and J by 0 bases, with 13 bases left in between. In germline, CDR1 is WNHNN, CDR2 SYGVQD (reference sequence). This CDR3 comprises 16 residues. The CDR3 spells CASTPDRLSGANVLTF. CDR3 sequence (DNA): TGCGCCAGCACCCCGGACAGACTCTCTGGGGCCAACGTCCTGACTTTC.

The genes are TRBV6-5 and TRBJ1-5; TRBD1 is a possible D gene (6 bases). The CDR3 contains 13 residues. Per germline, CDR1 MNHEY and CDR2 SVGAGI. V lost 5 bases and J 4 bases, leaving 9 bases between the germline ends. The CDR3 nucleotides are TGTGCCAGCAGTCCCGACAGGAATCAGCCCCAGCATTTT. It is translated as CASSPDRNQPQHF.

The gene calls are TRBV30 and TRBJ1-1, with 12 bases that match TRBD1. Germline assignment: CDR1 GTSNPN and CDR2 SVGIG (reference sequence). This CDR3 is 12 amino acids long. V lost 5 bases to trimming and J lost 10 bases; unmatched junction nucleotides: 5. CDR3 in DNA: TGTGCCTGGGGAGGGACAGGGGGCTCAGCTTTCTTT. It encodes CAWGGTGGSAFF.

The chain combines TRBV7-2 with TRBJ2-7; D is perhaps TRBD1 (6 bases). Looked up from germline, CDR1 is SGHTA and CDR2 is FQGNSA. CDR3 size: 14 residues. The V gene lost 2 bases and the J gene lost 0 bases, with 8 bases spanning the gap. CDR3 DNA: TGTGCCAGCAGCTTACACAGGGACTCCTACGAGCAGTACTTC. The encoded protein is CASSLHRDSYEQYF.

This chain uses TRBV2 with TRBJ2-5; D may be TRBD2 (6 bases). Germline V gene lookup returns CDR1 SNHLY and CDR2 FYNNEI. The CDR3 extends over 15 amino acids. V lost 4 bases and J lost 2, with 14 bases in between. Here the CDR3 DNA reads TGTGCCAGCAGTGCTGTGGGGGGTCCACAAGAGACCCAGTACTTC. Translating it yields CASSAVGGPQETQYF.

The gene calls are TRBV5-1 and TRBJ1-2, with D hard to call. The CDR3 runs to 14 residues. Germline lookup yields CDR1 SGHRS and CDR2 YFSETQ. Trimming stripped 0 bases from V and 4 bases from J, with 10 bases between. The CDR3 is CASSLGHGVYGYTF. In nucleotides, the CDR3 is TGCGCCAGCAGCTTGGGACACGGGGTCTATGGCTACACCTTC.

V usage is TRBV18 and J usage is TRBJ1-1; D is ambiguous. From germline, CDR1 is KGHSH and CDR2 LQKENI. The CDR3 spans 13 residues. With 6 bases removed from V and 2 bases from J, the gap between germline ends came to 10 bases. CDR3 region: CASSPTSNTEAFF. For the CDR3, the DNA is TGTGCCAGCTCCCCAACCTCCAACACTGAAGCTTTCTTT.

V and J are TRBV10-1 and TRBJ1-4, with 7 bases aligning to TRBD1. After removal of 3 bases from V and 5 bases from J, the junction contained 6 bases not matched to a gene. Germline V gene lookup returns CDR1 WNHNN and CDR2 SYGVQD (reference sequence). CDR3 length: 15 residues. CDR3 sequence (DNA): TGCGCCAGCAGTGAACAACAGGGGCCAAATGAAAAACTGTTTTTT. This codes for CASSEQQGPNEKLFF.

The chain combines TRBV19 with TRBJ1-5; D is undetermined. V was trimmed by 7 bases and J by 9 bases, leaving 13 bases between them. There are 12 residues in the CDR3. Germline CDR1 is LNHDA and CDR2 is SQIVND (reference sequence). CDR3 in amino acids: CASNAGLGPQHF. In DNA, the CDR3 is TGTGCCAGTAATGCCGGTTTAGGGCCCCAGCATTTT.

The chain carries TRBV5-8 and TRBJ1-2; the D gene is possibly TRBD1 (5 bases). Deletions cut 2 bases from V and 5 bases from J, with 13 bases between. Looked up from germline, CDR1 is SGHTS and CDR2 is YDEGEE. This CDR3 has 14 amino acids. The CDR3: CASSFYPGQYGYTF. In nucleotides, the CDR3 is TGTGCCAGCAGCTTTTACCCAGGGCAGTATGGCTACACCTTC.

This chain joins TRBV6-5 and TRBJ1-2; the match to TRBD1 covers 7 bases. Germline trimming cut 6 bases from V and 5 bases from J; bases unmatched to any gene: 12. Germline CDR1 MNHEY, CDR2 SVGAGI. This CDR3 is 15 amino acids long. The CDR3: CASRHTGEVWYGYTF. CDR3 nucleotides: TGTGCCAGCAGGCACACAGGGGAGGTTTGGTATGGCTACACCTTC.

This chain joins TRBV27 and TRBJ1-6; D remains ambiguous. The ends were cut back, 6 bases at V and 0 bases at J, with 6 bases in the middle. Per germline, CDR1 MNHEY and CDR2 SMNVEV (reference sequence). This CDR3 contains 14 residues. CDR3 nucleotide sequence: TGTGCCAGCAGCCCAAGCTCCTATAATTCACCCCTCCACTTT. Its translation: CASSPSSYNSPLHF.

This chain uses TRBV9 with TRBJ2-2, with 7 bases lining up with TRBD2. The CDR3 contains 15 residues. Germline V lookup: CDR1 SGDLS, CDR2 YYNGEE. After removal of 0 bases from V and 6 bases from J, the junction contained 5 bases not matched to a gene. CDR3 coding DNA: TGTGCCAGCAGCGTAGGGACTAGTTTCCCCGGGGAGCTGTTTTTT. This codes for CASSVGTSFPGELFF.

This sequence joins TRBV6-5 and TRBJ2-7, with D perhaps matching TRBD1 (5 bases). Germline V gives CDR1 MNHEY, CDR2 SVGAGI. The CDR3 is made up of 14 amino acids. Trimming removed 11 bases from V and 2 bases from J, with 19 bases in between. CDR3 amino acids: CAVGPQGSTYEQYF. For the CDR3, the DNA is TGTGCCGTGGGGCCGCAAGGCAGTACCTACGAGCAGTACTTC.

This clone has just a few counts. The gene calls are TRBV28 and TRBJ1-3, with unresolved D. The CDR3 loop spans 16 amino acids. Germline CDR1 is MDHEN and CDR2 is SYDVKM. V lost 6 bases to trimming and J lost 0 bases, with 15 bases between them. The CDR3 sequence is CASRVKENFSGNTIYF. The CDR3, as DNA: TGTGCCAGCAGGGTCAAAGAGAATTTCTCTGGAAACACCATATATTTT.

This chain links TRBV5-4 with TRBJ1-1, with TRBD1 matching over 8 bases. Trimming removed 4 bases from V and 2 bases from J; junction bases left unmatched: 4. The CDR3 is 14 amino acids. CDR1 SGHNT and CDR2 YYREEE come from the germline V gene (reference sequence). The CDR3 region is CASSRDRFNTEAFF. CDR3 DNA sequence: TGTGCCAGCAGCCGGGACAGGTTTAACACTGAAGCTTTCTTT.

V usage is TRBV6-6 and J usage is TRBJ2-5; 7 nucleotides line up with TRBD2. Germline CDR1 and CDR2: MNHNY and SVGAGI (reference sequence). Trimming at V came to 0 bases and at J to 2 bases, leaving 3 bases not matched to a gene. CDR3 size: 15 residues. CDR3 nucleotide sequence: TGTGCCAGCAGTTACTCGAGTAGCGGGCAAGAGACCCAGTACTTC. Translating it yields CASSYSSSGQETQYF.

The chain links TRBV14 to TRBJ2-5, with D perhaps TRBD2 (6 bases). Trimming cost V 1 base and J 5 bases, with 11 bases left between them. CDR1 and CDR2 (germline): SGHDN, FVKESK. The CDR3 spans 14 residues. CDR3 sequence (DNA): TGTGCCAGCAGCCAAGGACTAGTGGGGGAGACCCAGTACTTC. Translated, it gives CASSQGLVGETQYF.

The chain links TRBV4-3 to TRBJ1-6; D call uncertain. The length of the CDR3 is 16 residues. The ends were cut back, 3 bases at V and 0 bases at J, with 9 bases in the middle. The germline V gene has CDR1 LGHNA and CDR2 YSLEER. Written as DNA, the CDR3 is TGCGCCAGCAGCCAGAGGGAAGTCTCCTATAATTCACCCCTCCACTTT. As protein: CASSQREVSYNSPLHF.

The CDR3 here is CASSLSSRRGTGDNYGYTF. DNA for the CDR3: TGTGCCAGCAGCTTAAGTTCTCGCAGGGGTACTGGGGATAACTATGGCTACACCTTC. The rearrangement links TRBV11-2 to TRBJ1-2, with a possible D match to TRBD1 (6 bases). CDR3 length: 19 amino acids. CDR1 SGHAT and CDR2 FQNNGV come from the germline V gene. V gave up 2 bases and J gave up 1 base, with 23 bases separating them.

The chain combines TRBV2 with TRBJ2-7; 16 bases agree with TRBD2. Unmatched junction bases numbered 5, after V lost 8 bases and J lost 1 base. The CDR3 spans 16 residues. Germline V lookup: CDR1 SNHLY, CDR2 FYNNEI. CDR3 region: CASGGTSGRGSYEQYF. The CDR3, as DNA: TGTGCCAGCGGGGGGACTAGCGGGAGGGGTTCCTACGAGCAGTACTTC.

The chain joins TRBV2 to TRBJ2-2; D call uncertain. The CDR3 spans 12 residues. The V end was cut by 6 bases, the J end by 3 bases, with 5 bases between. Germline V CDR1 and CDR2: SNHLY, FYNNEI. The CDR3 here is CASSLDTGELFF. For the CDR3, the DNA is TGTGCCAGCAGCTTGGACACCGGGGAGCTGTTTTTT.

CDR3 loop: CAANRDAGNTIYF. The CDR3 DNA sequence: TGTGCCGCAAACAGGGACGCTGGAAACACCATATATTTT. The chain links TRBV30 to TRBJ1-3; a possible D gene is TRBD1 (6 bases). This CDR3 has 13 amino acids. Germline values: CDR1 GTSNPN, CDR2 SVGIG (reference sequence). Between the trimmed V and J ends, which lost 8 bases and 2 bases, there was a span of 13 bases.

This clone was counted once. The chain's CDR3 is CAWSVQRRAMENEQFF. The CDR3 nucleotides read TGTGCCTGGAGTGTACAGCGGCGGGCGATGGAGAATGAGCAGTTCTTC. This chain joins TRBV30 and TRBJ2-1, with D maybe TRBD2 (5 bases). V dropped 0 bases and J dropped 7 bases, with 19 bases sitting between them. CDR3 length: 16 amino acids. CDR1 is GTSNPN and CDR2 is SVGIG in the germline V gene (reference sequence).

The V gene is TRBV6-5, the J gene TRBJ2-7; 9 bases line up with TRBD2. Trimming took 5 bases from V and 3 from J; bases not matched to a gene: 8. Germline-derived CDR1 and CDR2 are MNHEY and SVGAGI. The CDR3 is 15 residues long. CDR3 coding DNA: TGTGCCAGCAGTCCGATAGCGGGAGCCTTCTACGAGCAGTACTTC. It yields the protein CASSPIAGAFYEQYF.